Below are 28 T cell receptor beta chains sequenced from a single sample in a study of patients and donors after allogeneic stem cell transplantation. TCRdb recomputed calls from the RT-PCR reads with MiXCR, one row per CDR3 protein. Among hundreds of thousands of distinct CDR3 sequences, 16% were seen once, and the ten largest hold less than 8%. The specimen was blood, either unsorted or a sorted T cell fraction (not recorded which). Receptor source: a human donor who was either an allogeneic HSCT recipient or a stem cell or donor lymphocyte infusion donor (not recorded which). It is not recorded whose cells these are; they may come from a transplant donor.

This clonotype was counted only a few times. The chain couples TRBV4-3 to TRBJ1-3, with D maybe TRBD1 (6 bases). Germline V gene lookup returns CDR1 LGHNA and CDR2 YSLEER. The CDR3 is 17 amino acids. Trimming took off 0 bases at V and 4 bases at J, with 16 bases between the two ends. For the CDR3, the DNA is TGCGCCAGCAGCCAAGAGGGGTCGGGGGCAGGAGGAAACACCATATATTTT. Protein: CASSQEGSGAGGNTIYF.

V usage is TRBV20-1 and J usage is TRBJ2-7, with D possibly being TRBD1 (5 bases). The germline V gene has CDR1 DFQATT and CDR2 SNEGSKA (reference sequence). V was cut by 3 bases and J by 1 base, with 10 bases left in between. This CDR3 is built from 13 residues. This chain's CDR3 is CSASGDRSYEQYF. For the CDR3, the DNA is TGCAGTGCTAGCGGAGACAGATCCTACGAGCAGTACTTC.

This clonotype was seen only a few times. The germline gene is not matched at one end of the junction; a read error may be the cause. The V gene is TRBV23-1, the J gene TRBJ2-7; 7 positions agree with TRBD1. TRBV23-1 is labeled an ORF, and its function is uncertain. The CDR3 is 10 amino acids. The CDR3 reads CASRGTVKNF. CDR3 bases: TGCGCCAGCAGAGGGACAGTCAAAAACTTC.

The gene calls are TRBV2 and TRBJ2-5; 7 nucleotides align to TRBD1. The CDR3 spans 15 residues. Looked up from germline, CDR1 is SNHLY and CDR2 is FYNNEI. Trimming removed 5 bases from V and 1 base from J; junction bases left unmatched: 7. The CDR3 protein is CASSPRGIGQETQYF. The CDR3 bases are TGTGCCAGCAGTCCCAGGGGGATAGGCCAAGAGACCCAGTACTTC.

This CDR3 reads CASTRVGLPTETQYF. CDR3 sequence (DNA): TGTGCCAGCACTCGGGTGGGACTACCTACGGAGACCCAGTACTTC. The chain couples TRBV6-2 or TRBV6-3 to TRBJ2-5, with 7 bases lining up with TRBD2. Germline CDR1 reads MNHEY; CDR2 reads SVGEGT. The length of the CDR3 is 15 residues. With 7 bases clipped from V and 5 bases from J, the junction kept 13 bases outside the gene matches.

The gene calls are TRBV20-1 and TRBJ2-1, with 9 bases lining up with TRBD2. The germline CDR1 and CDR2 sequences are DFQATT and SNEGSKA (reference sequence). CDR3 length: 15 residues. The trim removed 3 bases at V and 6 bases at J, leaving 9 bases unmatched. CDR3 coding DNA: TGCAGTGCTAGTGGAAGCGGGGGGCCATCCAATGAGCAGTTCTTC. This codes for CSASGSGGPSNEQFF.

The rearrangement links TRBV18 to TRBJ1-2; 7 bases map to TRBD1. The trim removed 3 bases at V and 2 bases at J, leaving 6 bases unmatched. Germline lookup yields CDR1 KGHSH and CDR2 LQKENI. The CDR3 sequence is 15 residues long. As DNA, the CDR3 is TGTGCCAGCTCACCTACCGGGACAGCAAACTATGGCTACACCTTC. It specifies CASSPTGTANYGYTF.

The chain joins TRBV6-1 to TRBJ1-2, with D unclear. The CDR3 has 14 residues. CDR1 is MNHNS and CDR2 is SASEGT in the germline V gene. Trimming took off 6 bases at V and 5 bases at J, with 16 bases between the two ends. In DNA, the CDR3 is TGTGCCAGCAGCGACCCTGACGGGATTTATGGCTACACCTTC. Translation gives CASSDPDGIYGYTF.

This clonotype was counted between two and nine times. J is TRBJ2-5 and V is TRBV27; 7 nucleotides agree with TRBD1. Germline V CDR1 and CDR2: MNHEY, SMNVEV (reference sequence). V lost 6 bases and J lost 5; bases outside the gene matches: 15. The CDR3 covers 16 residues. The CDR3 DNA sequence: TGTGCCAGCAGCCTCCTCCCCCGACAGGGAAGGGAGACCCAGTACTTC. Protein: CASSLLPRQGRETQYF.

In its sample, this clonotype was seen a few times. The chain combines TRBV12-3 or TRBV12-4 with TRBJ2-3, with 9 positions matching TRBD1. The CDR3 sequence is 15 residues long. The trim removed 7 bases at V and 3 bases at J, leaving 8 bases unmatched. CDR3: CASNPGQGKTDTQYF. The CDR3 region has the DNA TGTGCCAGCAACCCGGGACAGGGAAAGACAGATACGCAGTATTTT.

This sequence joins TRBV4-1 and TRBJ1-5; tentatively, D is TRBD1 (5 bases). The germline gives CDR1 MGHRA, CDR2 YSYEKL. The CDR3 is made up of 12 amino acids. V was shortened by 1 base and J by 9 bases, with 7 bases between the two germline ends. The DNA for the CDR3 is TGCGCCAGCAGCCAAGGGGGGATGCCCCAGCATTTT. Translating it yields CASSQGGMPQHF.

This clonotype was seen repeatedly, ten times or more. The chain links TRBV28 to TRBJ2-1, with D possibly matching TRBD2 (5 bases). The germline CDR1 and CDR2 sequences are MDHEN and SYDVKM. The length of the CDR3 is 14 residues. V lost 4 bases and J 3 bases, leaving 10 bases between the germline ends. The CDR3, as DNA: TGTGCCAGCAGTTATTCCGAGGGCTACAATGAGCAGTTCTTC. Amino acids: CASSYSEGYNEQFF.

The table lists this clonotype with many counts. As DNA, the CDR3 is TGTGCCAGCAGTTTAGCGAGATATCCCCAAGAGACCCAGTACTTC. It translates to CASSLARYPQETQYF. This chain uses TRBV12-3 or TRBV12-4 with TRBJ2-5, with D unresolved. V shed 0 bases and J shed 1 base, with 9 bases lying between them. The CDR3 covers 15 residues.

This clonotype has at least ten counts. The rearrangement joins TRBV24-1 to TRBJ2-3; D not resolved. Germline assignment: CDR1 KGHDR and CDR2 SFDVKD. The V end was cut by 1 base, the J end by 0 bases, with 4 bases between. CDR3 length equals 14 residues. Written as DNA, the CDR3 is TGTGCCACCAGTGATTTAGGTAGCACAGATACGCAGTATTTT. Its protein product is CATSDLGSTDTQYF.

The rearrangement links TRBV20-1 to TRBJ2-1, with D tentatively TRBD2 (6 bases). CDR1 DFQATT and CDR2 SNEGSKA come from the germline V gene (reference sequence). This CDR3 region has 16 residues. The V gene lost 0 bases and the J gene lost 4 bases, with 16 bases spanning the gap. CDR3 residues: CSARDRRRDPYNEQFF. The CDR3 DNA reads TGCAGTGCTAGAGATCGCCGGCGGGACCCTTACAATGAGCAGTTCTTC.

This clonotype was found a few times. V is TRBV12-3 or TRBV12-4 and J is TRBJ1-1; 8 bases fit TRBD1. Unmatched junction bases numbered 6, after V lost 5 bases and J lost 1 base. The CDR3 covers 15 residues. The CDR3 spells CASSVTGGPNTEAFF. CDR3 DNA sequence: TGTGCCAGCAGTGTTACAGGGGGTCCGAACACTGAAGCTTTCTTT.

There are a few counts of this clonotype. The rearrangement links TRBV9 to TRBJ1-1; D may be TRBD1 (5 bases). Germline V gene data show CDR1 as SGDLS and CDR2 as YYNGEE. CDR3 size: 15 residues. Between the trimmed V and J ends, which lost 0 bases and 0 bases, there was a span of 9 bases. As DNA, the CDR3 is TGTGCCAGCAGCGTAGCGGGGCGGGTGAACACTGAAGCTTTCTTT. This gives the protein CASSVAGRVNTEAFF.

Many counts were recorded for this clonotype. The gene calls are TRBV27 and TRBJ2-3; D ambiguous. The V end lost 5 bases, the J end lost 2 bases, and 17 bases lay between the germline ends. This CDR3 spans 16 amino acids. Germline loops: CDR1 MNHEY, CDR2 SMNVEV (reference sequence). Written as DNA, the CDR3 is TGTGCCAGCAGTACAATCCTGACCCTGGACACAGATACGCAGTATTTT. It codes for CASSTILTLDTDTQYF.

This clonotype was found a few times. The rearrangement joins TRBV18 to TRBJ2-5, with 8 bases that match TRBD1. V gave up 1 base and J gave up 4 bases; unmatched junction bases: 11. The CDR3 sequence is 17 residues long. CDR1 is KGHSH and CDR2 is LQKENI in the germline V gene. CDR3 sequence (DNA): TGTGCCAGCTCACCACTTCCGCCAGGGGGCTTCGGAGAGACCCAGTACTTC. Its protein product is CASSPLPPGGFGETQYF.

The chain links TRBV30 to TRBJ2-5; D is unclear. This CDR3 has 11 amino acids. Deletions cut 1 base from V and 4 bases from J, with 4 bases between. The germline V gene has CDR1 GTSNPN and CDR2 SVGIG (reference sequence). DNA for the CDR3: TGTGCCTGGAGTGCCAGAGAGACCCAGTACTTC. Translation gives CAWSARETQYF.

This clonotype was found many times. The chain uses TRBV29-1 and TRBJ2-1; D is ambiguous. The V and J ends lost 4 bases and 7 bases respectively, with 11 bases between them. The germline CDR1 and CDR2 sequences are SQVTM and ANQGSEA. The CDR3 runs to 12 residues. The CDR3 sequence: CSVVLPANEQFF. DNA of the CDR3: TGCAGCGTTGTACTGCCAGCTAATGAGCAGTTCTTC.

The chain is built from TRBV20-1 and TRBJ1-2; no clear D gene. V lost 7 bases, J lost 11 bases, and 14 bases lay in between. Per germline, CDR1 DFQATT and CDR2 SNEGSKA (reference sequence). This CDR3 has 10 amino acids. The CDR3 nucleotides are TGCAGTGGAGCGGAGAAAGGGTACACCTTC. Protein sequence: CSGAEKGYTF.

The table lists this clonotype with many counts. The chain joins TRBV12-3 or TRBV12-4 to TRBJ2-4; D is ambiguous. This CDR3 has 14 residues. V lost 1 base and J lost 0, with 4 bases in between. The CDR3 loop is CASSLGLAKNIQYF. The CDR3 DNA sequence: TGTGCCAGCAGTTTAGGATTAGCCAAAAACATTCAGTACTTC.

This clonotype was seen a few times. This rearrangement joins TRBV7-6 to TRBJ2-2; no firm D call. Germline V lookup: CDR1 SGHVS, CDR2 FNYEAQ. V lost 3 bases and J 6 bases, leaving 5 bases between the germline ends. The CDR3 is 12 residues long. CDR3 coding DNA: TGTGCCAGCAGCTTGTTATCCGGGGAGCTGTTTTTT. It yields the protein CASSLLSGELFF.

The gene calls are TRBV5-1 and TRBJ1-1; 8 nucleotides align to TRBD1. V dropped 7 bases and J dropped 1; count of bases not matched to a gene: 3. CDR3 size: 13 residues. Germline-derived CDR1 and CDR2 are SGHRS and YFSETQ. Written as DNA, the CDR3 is TGCGCCAGCGCAGGACAGGGGAACACTGAAGCTTTCTTT. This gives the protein CASAGQGNTEAFF.

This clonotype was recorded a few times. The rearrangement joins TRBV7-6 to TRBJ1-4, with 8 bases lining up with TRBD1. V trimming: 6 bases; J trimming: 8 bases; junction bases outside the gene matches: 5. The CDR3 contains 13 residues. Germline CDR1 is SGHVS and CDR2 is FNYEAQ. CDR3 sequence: CASRDREVEKLFF. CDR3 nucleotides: TGTGCCAGCAGGGACAGGGAAGTAGAAAAACTGTTTTTT.

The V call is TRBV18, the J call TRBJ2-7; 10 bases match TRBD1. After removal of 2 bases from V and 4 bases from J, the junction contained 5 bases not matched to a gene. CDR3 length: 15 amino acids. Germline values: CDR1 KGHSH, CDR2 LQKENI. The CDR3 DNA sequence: TGTGCCAGCTCACCAGGGACAGGGGAACCTTACGAGCAGTACTTC. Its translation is CASSPGTGEPYEQYF.

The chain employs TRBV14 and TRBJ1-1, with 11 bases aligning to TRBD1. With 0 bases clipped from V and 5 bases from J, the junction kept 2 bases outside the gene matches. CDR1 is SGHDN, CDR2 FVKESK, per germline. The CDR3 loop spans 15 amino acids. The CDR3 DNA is TGTGCCAGCAGCCAAGAGGGACAGGGGGTAACTGAAGCTTTCTTT. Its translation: CASSQEGQGVTEAFF.